This TCR beta chain came from a study of blood T cell repertoires in COVID-19. The overall study: From T cells, B-cell-depleted T cells, or PBMCs came the material, which was cDNA or gDNA.

This CDR3 region has 14 residues. V was pared by 0 bases and J by 5 bases, with 11 bases between. From germline, CDR1 is SGDLS and CDR2 YYNGEE. The method was immunoSEQ multiplex PCR; TCRdb's version includes in-frame clones alone and lacks a portion of them. The table has over 95,000 clones, roughly 84% seen once. The chain combines TRBV9 with TRBJ1-1; D ambiguous. This sequence was found in a woman between 40 and 50 years old with acute or convalescent COVID-19. Material: peripheral blood. The CDR3 sequence: CASSVEPGRTEAFF. CDR3 nucleotides: TGTGCCAGCAGCGTAGAACCTGGGAGGACTGAAGCTTTCTTT.